A single sample is the source of the 27 T cell receptor beta chains below, sequenced in a study of Ad26.COV2.S vaccination and SARS-CoV-2 variants. Treatment noted: around 19 received Ad26.COV2.S at low or high dose, single or two shots; about 5 received placebo; per-sample allocation not given. Sampling was done on day 63 after the first vaccine or placebo injection. TCRdb's table, derived via immunoSEQ multiplex PCR, lists solely in-frame clones and lacks some. The sample holds 300,000 to 400,000 clones, about 89% seen once. The sample in question was peripheral blood, obtained in a trial of Ad26.COV2.S vaccine versus placebo. Receptors originate from a person aged 18 to 59 who received the Ad26.COV2.S COVID-19 vaccine or a placebo.

This chain joins TRBV6-4 and TRBJ2-1; 8 bases fit TRBD1. V was pared by 2 bases and J by 0 bases, with 0 bases of the junction left unmatched. In germline, CDR1 is MRHNA, CDR2 SNTAGT. The CDR3 runs to 15 residues. The CDR3, as DNA: TGTGCCAGCAGTGACGGACAGGGCTCCTACAATGAGCAGTTCTTC. Protein: CASSDGQGSYNEQFF.

This clone has more than one count but fewer than ten. The chain employs TRBV10-3 and TRBJ2-5, with D unresolved. The CDR3 spans 14 residues. CDR1 is ENHRY, CDR2 SYGVKD, per germline. V lost 0 bases and J lost 5, with 10 bases in between. The CDR3 bases are TGTGCCATCAGTGAGTCAATGGTGGGGGAGACCCAGTACTTC. Its protein product is CAISESMVGETQYF.

In this sample, this clone turned up a few times. The rearrangement links TRBV27 to TRBJ1-6; a weak D match, TRBD1 (5 bases). Per the germline V gene, CDR1 is MNHEY and CDR2 is SMNVEV (reference sequence). The CDR3 runs to 14 residues. V shed 3 bases and J shed 7 bases, with 10 bases lying between them. Here the CDR3 DNA reads TGTGCCAGCAGTTTGATGGGGGGGAATTCACCCCTCCACTTT. This sequence encodes CASSLMGGNSPLHF.

J is TRBJ2-4 and V is TRBV4-1, with 15 nucleotides matching TRBD2. This CDR3 has 18 residues. With 4 bases clipped from V and 0 bases from J, the junction kept 4 bases outside the gene matches. Germline assignment: CDR1 MGHRA and CDR2 YSYEKL. The chain's CDR3 is CASSRGLAGGLAKNIQYF. The CDR3 DNA sequence: TGCGCCAGCAGCCGGGGACTAGCGGGGGGTTTAGCCAAAAACATTCAGTACTTC.

The chain combines TRBV6-5 with TRBJ2-7; 7 nucleotides match TRBD2. Germline V CDR1 and CDR2: MNHEY, SVGAGI. Trimming removed 0 bases from V and 5 bases from J; junction bases left unmatched: 7. There are 15 residues in the CDR3. The chain's CDR3 is CASSYSGGWEDEQYF. For the CDR3, the DNA is TGTGCCAGCAGTTACTCCGGGGGGTGGGAGGACGAGCAGTACTTC.

The rearrangement uses TRBV28 and TRBJ2-4, with 9 bases that match TRBD1. V dropped 6 bases and J dropped 9; count of bases not matched to a gene: 12. CDR1 is MDHEN and CDR2 is SYDVKM in the germline V gene. The CDR3 consists of 15 residues. The CDR3 DNA sequence: TGTGCCAGCAGGCCCGTCCGGGACAGGGCCGGCATTCAGTACTTC. It codes for CASRPVRDRAGIQYF.

V gene TRBV6-2 or TRBV6-3 combines with J gene TRBJ1-1; D might be TRBD1 (5 bases). Trimming removed 4 bases at V and 0 bases at J, with 18 bases between. This CDR3 is built from 17 residues. Germline V gene data show CDR1 as MNHEY and CDR2 as SVGEGT. The CDR3 is CASSSTSRGRMNTEAFF. CDR3 coding DNA: TGTGCCAGCAGTTCTACTTCCCGGGGACGTATGAACACTGAAGCTTTCTTT.

The gene calls are TRBV30 and TRBJ1-1, with D tentatively TRBD1 (6 bases). Germline V lookup: CDR1 GTSNPN, CDR2 SVGIG (reference sequence). Trimming took off 1 base at V and 0 bases at J, with 12 bases between the two ends. The CDR3 runs 15 residues. CDR3 sequence (DNA): TGTGCCTGGAGTGAACAGGGTTTGGTGAACACTGAAGCTTTCTTT. Amino acid sequence: CAWSEQGLVNTEAFF.

This clone was seen a few times. The chain joins TRBV4-1 to TRBJ2-4; the D is unclear. Germline assignment: CDR1 MGHRA and CDR2 YSYEKL. There are 17 residues in the CDR3. V was clipped by 0 bases and J by 0 bases, with 12 bases between them. CDR3 coding DNA: TGCGCCAGCAGCCAAGATCGGTATGGGGAAGCCAAAAACATTCAGTACTTC. It translates to CASSQDRYGEAKNIQYF.

This sequence joins TRBV3-1 (or the pseudogene TRBV3-2) and TRBJ2-2; 9 nucleotides agree with TRBD2. The trim removed 2 bases at V and 5 bases at J, leaving 3 bases unmatched. CDR1 is LGHDT and CDR2 is YNNKEL in the germline V gene (reference sequence). The CDR3 is made up of 15 amino acids. CDR3 DNA sequence: TGTGCCAGCAGCCAATTAGCGGGGGCAACCGGGGAGCTGTTTTTT. The encoded protein is CASSQLAGATGELFF.

J is TRBJ2-3 and V is TRBV19; D remains unclear. Germline CDR1 reads LNHDA; CDR2 reads SQIVND (reference sequence). The CDR3 contains 14 residues. V lost 4 bases and J 2 bases, leaving 10 bases between the germline ends. The CDR3 spells CASSTRSTTDTQYF. Written as DNA, the CDR3 is TGTGCCAGTAGTACTCGCTCGACCACAGATACGCAGTATTTT.

The chain carries TRBV2 and TRBJ2-2; D might be TRBD1 or TRBD2, each matching 5 bases. The germline gives CDR1 SNHLY, CDR2 FYNNEI. The CDR3 covers 13 residues. Trimming shortened V by 1 base and J by 10 bases, and 10 bases separated the two germline ends. This chain's CDR3 is CASSEVWGKELFF. CDR3 coding DNA: TGTGCCAGCAGTGAAGTTTGGGGGAAGGAGCTGTTTTTT.

V usage is TRBV19 and J usage is TRBJ1-5; possible D gene TRBD1, 5 bases. Trimming shortened V by 4 bases and J by 3 bases, and 10 bases separated the two germline ends. The V gene's germline CDR1 is LNHDA and CDR2 SQIVND (reference sequence). The length of the CDR3 is 14 residues. CDR3 amino acids: CASSRGTANQPQHF. CDR3 DNA sequence: TGTGCCAGTAGTAGGGGGACGGCCAATCAGCCCCAGCATTTT.

The sample holds a few counts of this clone. The chain recombines TRBV6-1 with TRBJ2-6; D might be TRBD1 (6 bases). Germline V gene data show CDR1 as MNHNS and CDR2 as SASEGT. The CDR3 has 16 residues. V was trimmed by 4 bases and J by 2 bases, leaving 12 bases between them. The CDR3 sequence is CASSGNRAPGANVLTF. The CDR3 DNA sequence: TGTGCCAGCAGTGGCAACAGGGCCCCTGGGGCCAACGTCCTGACTTTC.

The CDR3 reads CASSLAGGPYEQYF. CDR3 in DNA: TGTGCCAGCAGCTTAGCGGGGGGGCCCTACGAGCAGTACTTC. The V call is TRBV5-4, the J call TRBJ2-7; 10 bases are a match to TRBD2. V trimming: 2 bases; J trimming: 2 bases; junction bases outside the gene matches: 1. Germline lookup yields CDR1 SGHNT and CDR2 YYREEE (reference sequence). This CDR3 spans 14 amino acids.

Remarks on this clone: Its ends do not fully match the called genes, so a read error is possible. The CDR3 loop is CASREVGAHGYTF. The CDR3 region has the DNA TGTGCCAGCAGGGAAGTGGGGGCTCATGGCTACACCTTC. The chain has TRBV2 and TRBJ1-2, with a possible D match to TRBD1 (6 bases). Germline V gene lookup returns CDR1 SNHLY and CDR2 FYNNEI. The CDR3 is 13 residues long.

The chain carries TRBV20-1 and TRBJ1-1; D is unclear. V was pared by 1 base and J by 9 bases, with 9 bases between. Germline V gene lookup returns CDR1 DFQATT and CDR2 SNEGSKA (reference sequence). This CDR3 has 11 amino acids. The CDR3 DNA reads TGCAGTGCTAGAGGGGGTTCTAAAGCTTTCTTT. Its protein product is CSARGGSKAFF.

V gene TRBV4-1 combines with J gene TRBJ2-2; D is perhaps TRBD2 (5 bases). Germline-derived CDR1 and CDR2 are MGHRA and YSYEKL. V was trimmed by 1 base and J by 3 bases, leaving 15 bases between them. This CDR3 is 17 amino acids long. The CDR3 coding sequence is TGCGCCAGCAGCCAAGGTTGGTTAGAGGGTGACACCGGGGAGCTGTTTTTT. Encoded protein: CASSQGWLEGDTGELFF.

The V gene is TRBV7-2, the J gene TRBJ2-7; D call uncertain. Germline loops: CDR1 SGHTA, CDR2 FQGNSA. This CDR3 comprises 14 residues. Trimming cost V 1 base and J 0 bases, with 7 bases left between them. Here the CDR3 DNA reads TGTGCCAGCAGCTTAGAAGGCAGCTCCTACGAGCAGTACTTC. This gives the protein CASSLEGSSYEQYF.

This chain links TRBV4-1 with TRBJ2-3, with TRBD1 matching 7 bases. Germline CDR1 and CDR2: MGHRA and YSYEKL. V dropped 2 bases and J dropped 2; count of bases not matched to a gene: 13. The CDR3 extends over 18 amino acids. DNA of the CDR3: TGCGCCAGCAGCCAAACGGACAATTCGACAGGGAACACAGATACGCAGTATTTT. Translated, it gives CASSQTDNSTGNTDTQYF.

The chain employs TRBV2 and TRBJ1-4; D ambiguous. The CDR3 is 15 residues long. V gave up 6 bases and J gave up 6 bases, with 17 bases separating them. CDR1 is SNHLY and CDR2 is FYNNEI in the germline V gene. CDR3: CASREERFEDEKLFF. The CDR3 DNA is TGTGCCAGCAGGGAGGAACGGTTTGAGGATGAAAAACTGTTTTTT.

This chain links TRBV7-9 with TRBJ1-2; the D is unclear. The germline V gene encodes CDR1 SEHNR and CDR2 FQNEAQ (reference sequence). V lost 3 bases and J lost 5, with 13 bases in between. The CDR3 is 14 amino acids. The CDR3 region has the DNA TGTGCCAGCAGCTTCACCGGGAGCGATTATGGCTACACCTTC. As protein: CASSFTGSDYGYTF.

CDR3 bases: TGTGCCTGGAGACAGGGGAACTCTGGAAACACCATATATTTT. Encoded protein: CAWRQGNSGNTIYF. This sequence joins TRBV30 and TRBJ1-3; TRBD1 aligns across 7 bases. CDR1 is GTSNPN, CDR2 SVGIG, per germline (reference sequence). The CDR3 covers 14 residues. V shed 3 bases, J shed 0 bases, and the junction held 2 bases outside the gene matches.

The chain uses TRBV7-9 and TRBJ1-3, with TRBD1 matching 10 bases. Germline loops: CDR1 SEHNR, CDR2 FQNEAQ (reference sequence). This CDR3 spans 17 amino acids. Losses at the gene ends were 3 bases for V and 2 bases for J; bases not matched to a gene: 7. The chain's CDR3 is CASSFRDRGSAGNTIYF. The CDR3 DNA reads as TGTGCCAGCAGCTTCCGGGACAGGGGTTCAGCTGGAAACACCATATATTTT.

V and J are TRBV5-1 and TRBJ2-1, with 14 nucleotides matching TRBD2. Germline CDR1 and CDR2: SGHRS and YFSETQ. The V gene end was trimmed by 4 bases and the J gene end by 6 bases; junction bases not matched to a gene: 6. This CDR3 has 16 amino acids. In DNA form, the CDR3 reads TGCGCCAGCAGCACTGAGGGACTAGCGGGGGTCAATGAGCAGTTCTTC. This encodes CASSTEGLAGVNEQFF.

The V call is TRBV2, the J call TRBJ1-2; D is possibly TRBD1 (6 bases). Germline V gene lookup returns CDR1 SNHLY and CDR2 FYNNEI. The CDR3 extends over 16 amino acids. V was trimmed by 1 base and J by 2 bases, leaving 14 bases between them. Here the CDR3 reads CASSEERAGANYGYTF. The CDR3 DNA follows: TGTGCCAGCAGTGAAGAAAGGGCAGGGGCGAACTATGGCTACACCTTC.

The V call is TRBV10-1, the J call TRBJ1-1; tentatively, D is TRBD1 (5 bases). CDR3 length: 12 residues. In germline, CDR1 is WNHNN, CDR2 SYGVQD (reference sequence). V lost 0 bases, J lost 8 bases, and 7 bases lay in between. Written as DNA, the CDR3 is TGCGCCAGCAGTGAGTCTGGGGGAGAAGCTTTCTTT. Amino acid sequence: CASSESGGEAFF.